This passage covers 28 T cell receptor beta chains from one sample sequenced in a study of T cell responses to AZD1222 COVID-19 vaccine. The repertoire was sequenced with immunoSEQ multiplex PCR; TCRdb's copy has only in-frame clones and lacks some. Here the sample spans some 58,000 clones, nearly 80% being singletons. This specimen consisted of peripheral blood, obtained 28 days after the second AZD1222 dose. These receptors were obtained from an adult who received the AZD1222 COVID-19 vaccine.

This clone was seen once. In DNA, the CDR3 is TGCGCCAGCAGCCCGCTGACATCTAACACCGGGGAGCTGTTTTTT. Translation: CASSPLTSNTGELFF. The genes are TRBV5-1 and TRBJ2-2; D is uncertain. This CDR3 is built from 15 residues. Trimming left V 4 bases short and J 2 bases short, with 12 bases between. Germline V gives CDR1 SGHRS, CDR2 YFSETQ.

The rearrangement joins TRBV7-2 to TRBJ2-3; the D is unclear. This CDR3 contains 15 residues. The V gene's germline CDR1 is SGHTA and CDR2 FQGNSA. V was cut by 5 bases and J by 4 bases, with 16 bases left in between. The CDR3 sequence is CASSAGPPGADTQYF. The CDR3 region has the DNA TGTGCCAGCAGCGCCGGCCCCCCAGGAGCAGATACGCAGTATTTT.

The V and J genes are TRBV3-1 (or the pseudogene TRBV3-2) and TRBJ2-6; TRBD2 is a possible D gene (5 bases). The germline V and J ends were trimmed by 1 base and 2 bases, with 9 bases remaining between them. Germline CDR1 is LGHDT and CDR2 is YNNKEL (reference sequence). CDR3 length: 16 amino acids. This chain's CDR3 is CASSQVRTAGANVLTF. CDR3 nucleotides: TGTGCCAGCAGCCAAGTACGGACTGCTGGGGCCAACGTCCTGACTTTC.

This chain joins TRBV6-5 and TRBJ2-2, with a tentative D call TRBD1 (5 bases). This CDR3 spans 13 amino acids. In germline, CDR1 is MNHEY, CDR2 SVGAGI. Trimming removed 7 bases at V and 4 bases at J, with 10 bases between. CDR3 sequence reads: CASKGPGTGELFF. Here the CDR3 DNA reads TGTGCCAGCAAGGGGCCGGGCACCGGGGAGCTGTTTTTT.

The chain uses TRBV5-8 and TRBJ1-3; D is unclear. The CDR3 runs 15 residues. Deletions cut 0 bases from V and 0 bases from J, with 7 bases between. CDR1 is SGHTS and CDR2 is YDEGEE in the germline V gene. DNA of the CDR3: TGTGCCAGCAGCTTGGATCGCATCTCTGGAAACACCATATATTTT. Translated: CASSLDRISGNTIYF.

This clone was detected a few times. This chain connects TRBV5-8 to TRBJ2-7, with D possibly matching TRBD2 (5 bases). The germline gives CDR1 SGHTS, CDR2 YDEGEE. Trimming removed 0 bases at V and 0 bases at J, with 13 bases between. This CDR3 has 16 amino acids. CDR3 DNA: TGTGCCAGCAGCTTGGGATTCTGGGAGAGCTCCTACGAGCAGTACGTC. This encodes CASSLGFWESSYEQYV.

This clone was counted once. The chain uses TRBV6-5 and TRBJ1-4; TRBD1 is a possible D gene (5 bases). The CDR3 has 15 residues. V lost 4 bases and J 7 bases, leaving 16 bases between the germline ends. CDR1 and CDR2 from the germline V gene are MNHEY and SVGAGI. The CDR3: CASSSRQSRREKLFF. The CDR3 DNA is TGTGCCAGCAGTTCCCGACAGAGCCGCCGTGAAAAACTGTTTTTT.

The V call is TRBV29-1, the J call TRBJ2-1, with D tentatively TRBD2 (5 bases). The CDR3 totals 12 residues. The germline gives CDR1 SQVTM, CDR2 ANQGSEA. V lost 7 bases and J lost 4, with 11 bases in between. The CDR3 sequence is CSAVGLYNEQFF. The DNA for the CDR3 is TGCAGCGCCGTCGGACTGTACAATGAGCAGTTCTTC.

The CDR3 DNA reads TGTGCCAGCAGTCAGCCGAAGAGCAATCAGCCCCAGCATTTT. Protein: CASSQPKSNQPQHF. The V gene is TRBV6-2 or TRBV6-3, the J gene TRBJ1-5; no clear D. V lost 5 bases, J lost 1 base, and 9 bases lay in between. CDR3 length: 14 amino acids. Germline V lookup: CDR1 MNHEY, CDR2 SVGEGT.

The rearrangement uses TRBV29-1 and TRBJ1-3; D possibly corresponds to TRBD1 (5 bases). Germline-derived CDR1 and CDR2 are SQVTM and ANQGSEA. V lost 1 base and J 0 bases, leaving 13 bases between the germline ends. The CDR3 is made up of 16 amino acids. The CDR3: CSVEGGGDLSGNTIYF. The CDR3 DNA reads as TGCAGCGTTGAAGGTGGAGGGGACCTCTCTGGAAACACCATATATTTT.

The gene calls are TRBV9 and TRBJ2-3; no definite D call. Germline lookup yields CDR1 SGDLS and CDR2 YYNGEE. V lost 1 base to trimming and J lost 5 bases, with 5 bases between them. The CDR3 runs 12 residues. DNA for the CDR3: TGTGCCAGCAGCGTATTCGGAGATACGCAGTATTTT. Translated: CASSVFGDTQYF.

This clone was counted between two and nine times. CDR3 in amino acids: CASSQDWDLDTEAFF. The CDR3, as DNA: TGTGCCAGCAGCCAAGATTGGGACCTCGACACTGAAGCTTTCTTT. The rearrangement uses TRBV4-2 and TRBJ1-1, with D possibly matching TRBD1 (5 bases). Germline V lookup: CDR1 LGHNA, CDR2 YNFKEQ. The CDR3 is made up of 15 amino acids. Trimming pared 0 bases from V and 3 bases from J, leaving 11 bases between.

CDR3 bases: TGTGCCACCAGCAGACAGGGAAGCAATCAGCCCCAGCATTTT. As protein: CATSRQGSNQPQHF. The chain employs TRBV15 and TRBJ1-5; a possible D gene is TRBD1 (5 bases). Deletions cut 2 bases from V and 1 base from J, with 6 bases between. Per germline, CDR1 LNHNV and CDR2 YYDKDF (reference sequence). This CDR3 spans 14 amino acids.

The V and J genes are TRBV28 and TRBJ1-5; D unresolved. This CDR3 spans 15 amino acids. Trimming took off 6 bases at V and 2 bases at J, with 14 bases between the two ends. Germline-derived CDR1 and CDR2 are MDHEN and SYDVKM. Here the CDR3 reads CASSPLGYGNQPQHF. The DNA of the CDR3 is TGTGCCAGCAGCCCCTTGGGGTATGGCAATCAGCCCCAGCATTTT.

The chain carries TRBV10-3 and TRBJ2-3, with D possibly TRBD2 on 6 matching bases. CDR3 length: 14 residues. The germline V gene encodes CDR1 ENHRY and CDR2 SYGVKD. V lost 6 bases, J lost 1 base, and 11 bases lay in between. The CDR3: CAIRSGSRTDTQYF. The CDR3 region has the DNA TGTGCCATCAGAAGCGGGTCTCGCACAGATACGCAGTATTTT.

The rearrangement joins TRBV14 to TRBJ2-2, with D hard to call. V gave up 5 bases and J gave up 4 bases, with 8 bases separating them. Germline V gene sequence: CDR1 SGHDN, CDR2 FVKESK. This CDR3 spans 13 amino acids. CDR3 in amino acids: CASSLSPTGELFF. The CDR3 nucleotides read TGTGCCAGCAGCTTGTCCCCCACCGGGGAGCTGTTTTTT.

The chain recombines TRBV10-3 with TRBJ1-6; 9 bases match TRBD1. The CDR3 is 16 amino acids. V was clipped by 3 bases and J by 5 bases; unmatched bases: 5. Germline V gene data show CDR1 as ENHRY and CDR2 as SYGVKD. CDR3 amino acids: CAISDVWTGDNSPLHF. Written as DNA, the CDR3 is TGTGCCATCAGTGATGTCTGGACAGGGGATAATTCACCCCTCCACTTT.

CDR3 loop: CASSLGASGTGVYIQYF. In nucleotides, the CDR3 is TGTGCCAGCAGCTTGGGAGCCTCCGGGACAGGGGTTTACATTCAGTACTTC. V and J are TRBV7-9 and TRBJ2-4; 10 bases map to TRBD1. This CDR3 spans 17 amino acids. With V trimmed by 3 bases and J by 8 bases, 13 bases remained unmatched. Per the germline V gene, CDR1 is SEHNR and CDR2 is FQNEAQ (reference sequence).

The chain links TRBV7-9 to TRBJ1-4, with D possibly being TRBD1 (5 bases). Germline CDR1 reads SEHNR; CDR2 reads FQNEAQ (reference sequence). Deletions cut 1 base from V and 3 bases from J, with 18 bases between. The CDR3 runs 18 residues. The CDR3 DNA is TGTGCCAGCAGCTTAGGGACATTAGCCTTCGAGCCTAATGAAAAACTGTTTTTT. It encodes CASSLGTLAFEPNEKLFF.

This clone has just one count. The chain recombines TRBV9 with TRBJ2-1; 14 bases are a match to TRBD2. The J segment lost 11 bases and the V segment lost 4 bases, leaving 8 bases of the junction unmatched. This CDR3 is 15 amino acids long. In germline, CDR1 is SGDLS, CDR2 YYNGEE. The CDR3: CASSSRTSGGSKQFF. CDR3 nucleotide sequence: TGTGCCAGCAGCTCCCGGACTAGCGGGGGGTCTAAGCAGTTCTTC. The full variable domain, in which reference TRBV9 and TRBJ2-1 provide the parts outside the CDR3, is DSGVTQTPKHLITATGQRVTLRCSPRSGDLSVYWYQQSLDQGLQFLIQYYNGEERAKGNILERFSAQQFPDLHSELNLSSLELGDSALYFCASSSRTSGGSKQFFGPGTRLTVL.

This clone is medium-sized in the sample. The chain uses TRBV6-4 and TRBJ2-2; 7 nucleotides line up with TRBD1. CDR3 length: 15 residues. Germline V gene lookup returns CDR1 MRHNA and CDR2 SNTAGT. V shed 2 bases and J 0 bases; nucleotides not matched to a gene: 0. The CDR3 nucleotides are TGTGCCAGCAGTGACAGGGGGCCGAACACCGGGGAGCTGTTTTTT. It yields the protein CASSDRGPNTGELFF.

The rearrangement joins TRBV11-2 to TRBJ2-1, with 10 nucleotides matching TRBD2. Germline CDR1 SGHAT, CDR2 FQNNGV. J gave up 9 bases and V 4 bases, and 6 bases lay outside the gene matches. The CDR3 is made up of 14 amino acids. In nucleotides, the CDR3 is TGTGCCAGCAGCTCCAGCGGGAGGGCCCTTGAGCAGTTCTTC. Protein sequence: CASSSSGRALEQFF.

The chain carries TRBV28 and TRBJ1-5; D not resolved. The CDR3 is made up of 15 amino acids. From germline, CDR1 is MDHEN and CDR2 SYDVKM. V was cut by 6 bases and J by 0 bases, with 12 bases left in between. The CDR3 nucleotides read TGTGCCAGCAGCGATCAGGAGAGTAGCAATCAGCCCCAGCATTTT. It specifies CASSDQESSNQPQHF.

The chain joins TRBV3-1 (or the pseudogene TRBV3-2) to TRBJ1-3; D gene uncertain. CDR3 length equals 15 residues. CDR1 is LGHDT and CDR2 is YNNKEL in the germline V gene (reference sequence). V lost 2 bases and J 4 bases, leaving 12 bases between the germline ends. CDR3 DNA: TGTGCCAGCAGCCAAACGCGGGGTGACGGAAACACCATATATTTT. It yields the protein CASSQTRGDGNTIYF.

The chain is built from TRBV19 and TRBJ1-5; 7 bases match TRBD1. This CDR3 has 13 residues. Germline V lookup: CDR1 LNHDA, CDR2 SQIVND (reference sequence). Trimming removed 6 bases from V and 7 bases from J; junction bases left unmatched: 6. CDR3 DNA: TGTGCCAGTAGGCAGGGGGAGTGGCAGCCCCAGCATTTT. Encoded protein: CASRQGEWQPQHF.

CDR3 residues: CASSSGGANEKLFF. CDR3 nucleotide sequence: TGTGCCAGCAGCTCAGGCGGAGCTAATGAAAAACTGTTTTTT. This sequence joins TRBV28 and TRBJ1-4; no firm D call. Germline V lookup: CDR1 MDHEN, CDR2 SYDVKM. The V and J ends lost 6 bases and 3 bases respectively, with 11 bases between them. This CDR3 contains 14 residues. Supplemented by reference TRBV28 and TRBJ1-4, the full variable domain reads DVKVTQSSRYLVKRTGEKVFLECVQDMDHENMFWYRQDPGLGLRLIYFSYDVKMKEKGDIPEGYSVSREKKERFSLILESASTNQTSMYLCASSSGGANEKLFFGSGTQLSVL.

This chain uses TRBV12-3 or TRBV12-4 with TRBJ2-1; maybe TRBD1 (6 bases). V was clipped by 5 bases and J by 5 bases, with 10 bases between them. The CDR3 totals 13 residues. CDR3 bases: TGTGCCAGCAGTCCACAGGGTAACAATGAGCAGTTCTTC. The encoded protein is CASSPQGNNEQFF.

The rearrangement uses TRBV7-8 and TRBJ1-2; D remains unclear. The CDR3 covers 13 residues. Germline V lookup: CDR1 SGHVS, CDR2 FQNEAQ. Trimming pared 8 bases from V and 8 bases from J, leaving 18 bases between. CDR3 nucleotide sequence: TGTGCCAGCCGAAAAGGGCGCGCGGGGGGCTACACCTTC. This gives the protein CASRKGRAGGYTF.